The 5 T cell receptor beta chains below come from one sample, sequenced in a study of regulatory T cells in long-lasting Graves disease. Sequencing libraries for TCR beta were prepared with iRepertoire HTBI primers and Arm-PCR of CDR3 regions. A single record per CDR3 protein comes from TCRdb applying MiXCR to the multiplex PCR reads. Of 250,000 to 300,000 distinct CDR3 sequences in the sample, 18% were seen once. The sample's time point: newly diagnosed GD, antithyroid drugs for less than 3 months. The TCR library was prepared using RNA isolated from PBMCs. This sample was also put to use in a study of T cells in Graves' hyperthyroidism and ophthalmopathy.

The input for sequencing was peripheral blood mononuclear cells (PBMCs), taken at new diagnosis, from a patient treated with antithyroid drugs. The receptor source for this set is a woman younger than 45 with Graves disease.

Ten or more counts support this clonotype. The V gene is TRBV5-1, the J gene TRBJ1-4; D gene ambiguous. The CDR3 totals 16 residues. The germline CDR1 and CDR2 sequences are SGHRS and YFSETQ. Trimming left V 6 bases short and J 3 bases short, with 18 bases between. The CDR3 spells CASTVGSLTANEKLFF. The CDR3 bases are TGCGCCAGCACCGTTGGGTCGCTTACGGCTAATGAAAAACTGTTTTTT. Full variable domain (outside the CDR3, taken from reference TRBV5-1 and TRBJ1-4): KAGVTQTPRYLIKTRGQQVTLSCSPISGHRSVSWYQQTPGQGLQFLFEYFSETQRNKGNFPGRFSGRQFSNSRSEMNVSTLELGDSALYLCASTVGSLTANEKLFFGSGTQLSVL.

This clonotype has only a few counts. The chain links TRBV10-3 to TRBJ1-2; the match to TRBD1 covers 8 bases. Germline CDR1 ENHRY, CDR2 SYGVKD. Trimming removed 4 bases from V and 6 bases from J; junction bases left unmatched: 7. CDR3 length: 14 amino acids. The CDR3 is CAISADRGLDGYTF. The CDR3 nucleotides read TGTGCCATCAGTGCAGACAGGGGACTCGATGGCTACACCTTC.

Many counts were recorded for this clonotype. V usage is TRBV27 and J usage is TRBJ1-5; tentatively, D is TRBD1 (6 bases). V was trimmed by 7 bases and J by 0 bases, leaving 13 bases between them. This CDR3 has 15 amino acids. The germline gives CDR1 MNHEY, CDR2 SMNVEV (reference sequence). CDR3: CASKGGPSSNQPQHF. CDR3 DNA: TGTGCCAGCAAAGGGGGTCCCAGTAGCAATCAGCCCCAGCATTTT.

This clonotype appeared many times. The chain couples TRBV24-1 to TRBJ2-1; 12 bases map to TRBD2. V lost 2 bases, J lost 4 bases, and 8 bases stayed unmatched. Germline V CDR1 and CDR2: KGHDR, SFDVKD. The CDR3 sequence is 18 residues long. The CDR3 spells CATSDSASGGAGYNEQFF. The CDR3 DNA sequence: TGTGCCACCAGTGATTCGGCTAGCGGGGGGGCCGGGTACAATGAGCAGTTCTTC.

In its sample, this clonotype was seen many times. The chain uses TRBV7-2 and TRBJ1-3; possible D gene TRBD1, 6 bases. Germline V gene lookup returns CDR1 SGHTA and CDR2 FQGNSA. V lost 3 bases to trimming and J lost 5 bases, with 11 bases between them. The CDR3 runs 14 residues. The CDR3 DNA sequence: TGTGCCAGCAGCTTCGAGACAGGTCGAAACACCATATATTTT. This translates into CASSFETGRNTIYF.